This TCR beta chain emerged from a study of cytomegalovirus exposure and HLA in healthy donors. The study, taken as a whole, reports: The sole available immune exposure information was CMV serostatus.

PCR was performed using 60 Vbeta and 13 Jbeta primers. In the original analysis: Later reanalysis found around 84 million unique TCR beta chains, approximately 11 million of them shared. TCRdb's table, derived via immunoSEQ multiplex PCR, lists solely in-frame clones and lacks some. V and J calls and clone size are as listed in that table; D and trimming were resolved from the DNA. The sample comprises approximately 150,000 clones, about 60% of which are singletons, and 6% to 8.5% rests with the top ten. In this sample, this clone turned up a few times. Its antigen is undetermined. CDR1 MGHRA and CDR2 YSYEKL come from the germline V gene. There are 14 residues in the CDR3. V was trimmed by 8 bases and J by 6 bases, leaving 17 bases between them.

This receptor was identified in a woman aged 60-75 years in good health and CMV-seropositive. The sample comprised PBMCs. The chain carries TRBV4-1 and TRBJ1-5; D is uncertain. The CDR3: CASGSPTAGQPQHF. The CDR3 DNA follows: TGCGCCAGCGGGAGCCCGACCGCGGGTCAGCCCCAGCATTTT.